What follows describes a single T cell receptor beta chain. Authors' methods: Reference gene primer amplification yielded estimated nucleated cell counts. This table comes from immunoSEQ multiplex PCR, and its TCRdb copy is limited to in-frame clones, with some not included. V and J calls and clone size are given by that table; D and trimming were obtained from the DNA. The top ten clones hold 15% of a sample with 160,000 or so clones, 75% to 85% of them seen once. The data stem from a study of blood T cell repertoires in COVID-19. Study as a whole: Sources were T cells, B-cell-depleted T cells, or PBMCs; the material itself was cDNA or gDNA.

The length of the CDR3 is 12 residues. The ends were cut back, 4 bases at V and 4 bases at J, with 5 bases in the middle. The V gene's germline CDR1 is SGHAT and CDR2 FQNNGV. Participants were aged roughly 18 to 89 years, lived in roughly 23 US areas, and enrolled virtually. Clinical histories supplied by participants themselves formed the basis of cohort assignment. The sample consisted of PBMCs or T cells enriched from blood (not recorded which). This chain uses TRBV11-2 with TRBJ1-5; D uncertain. The clonotype comes from a man in his fifties or sixties who had recovered from COVID-19. CDR3 in DNA: TGTGCCAGCAGCTCTTTAAATCAGCCCCAGCATTTT. It is translated as CASSSLNQPQHF.